The clone carrying this TCR beta chain was found many times. The CDR3 contains 15 residues. V lost 2 bases and J 2 bases, leaving 12 bases between the germline ends. The V gene's germline CDR1 is MGHRA and CDR2 YSYEKL. These data belong to a study of T cells in Graves' hyperthyroidism and ophthalmopathy. RNA transcripts yielded amplified TCR beta CDR3 regions. A first-round RT-PCR of the TCR CDR3 used the HTBI primer set. TCRdb re-analysed the multiplex PCR reads in MiXCR, keeping a single row per CDR3 protein. The table includes fewer than 450,000 distinct CDR3 sequences, approximately 17% detected once.

The sample comprised blood. The rearrangement links TRBV4-1 to TRBJ1-2, with D possibly being TRBD1 (5 bases). The clonotype was recovered from a woman aged 30 to 39 with Graves' hyperthyroidism that later progressed to Graves' ophthalmopathy. Written as DNA, the CDR3 is TGCGCCAGCAGCCAACCGGGACGCTGGAACTATGGCTACACCTTC. The encoded protein is CASSQPGRWNYGYTF.